The rows below give T cell receptor beta chains drawn from one sample of a study of CD8 T cells in ankylosing spondylitis. In TCRdb, the 5' RACE reads were re-called with MiXCR into one record per CDR3 protein. The sample includes fewer than 350,000 distinct CDR3 sequences, approximately 10% of them seen just once. The specimen was blood, either unsorted or a sorted T cell fraction (not recorded which). The receptor set was obtained from a female donor with ankylosing spondylitis or in good health (not recorded which). The CDR3 runs from the conserved cysteine through the conserved F or W. D genes are given only for firm matches. Clone size is not always given. Where it is, it says once, few, many or a class for expanded clones.

abundance: few; v_gene: TRBV5-5; j_gene: TRBJ2-2; d_gene: TRBD2; CDR3aa: CASSFPGGGDRTGELFF; CDR3nt: TGTGCCAGCAGCTTTCCGGGTGGGGGGGATCGCACCGGGGAGCTGTTTTTT
abundance: many; v_gene: TRBV12-3/TRBV12-4; j_gene: TRBJ2-3; d_gene: NA; CDR3aa: CASSLAGAPDTQYF; CDR3nt: TGTGCCAGCAGTTTAGCGGGAGCCCCAGATACGCAGTATTTT
abundance: NA; v_gene: TRBV5-1; j_gene: TRBJ1-1; d_gene: NA; CDR3aa: CASSSIKTPDTEAFF; CDR3nt: TGCGCCAGCAGCTCAATAAAGACACCTGACACTGAAGCTTTCTTT
abundance: many; v_gene: TRBV20-1; j_gene: TRBJ2-2; d_gene: TRBD2; CDR3aa: CSARDLSMGGGNTGELFF; CDR3nt: TGCAGTGCTAGAGACCTATCCATGGGGGGGGGAAACACCGGGGAGCTGTTTTTT
abundance: few; v_gene: TRBV7-9; j_gene: TRBJ2-5; d_gene: TRBD2; CDR3aa: CASSPPNSGGYQETQYF; CDR3nt: TGTGCCAGCAGCCCTCCCAACAGCGGGGGGTACCAAGAGACCCAGTACTTC
abundance: many; v_gene: TRBV5-1; j_gene: TRBJ2-1; d_gene: NA; CDR3aa: CASSLLGPNEQFF; CDR3nt: TGCGCCAGCAGCTTGTTAGGTCCGAATGAGCAGTTCTTC
abundance: many; v_gene: TRBV29-1; j_gene: TRBJ2-1; d_gene: NA; CDR3aa: CSVERRPPYNEQFF; CDR3nt: TGCAGCGTTGAAAGGCGGCCCCCCTACAATGAGCAGTTCTTC
abundance: many; v_gene: TRBV7-8; j_gene: TRBJ1-6; d_gene: TRBD1; CDR3aa: CASRTQGISNSPLHF; CDR3nt: TGTGCCAGCAGAACACAGGGGATTAGTAATTCACCCCTCCACTTT
abundance: many; v_gene: TRBV15; j_gene: TRBJ2-5; d_gene: TRBD1; CDR3aa: CATSRAGGKMGETQYF; CDR3nt: TGTGCCACCAGCAGAGCAGGGGGCAAGATGGGGGAGACCCAGTACTTC
abundance: many; v_gene: TRBV5-1; j_gene: TRBJ2-3; d_gene: NA; CDR3aa: CASSAEGTVRVDTQYF; CDR3nt: TGCGCCAGCAGCGCCGAAGGTACAGTCCGGGTAGATACGCAGTATTTT
abundance: many; v_gene: TRBV6-2/TRBV6-3; j_gene: TRBJ1-5; d_gene: NA; CDR3aa: CASSFDRDLQPQHF; CDR3nt: TGTGCCAGCAGCTTCGACAGAGACCTTCAGCCCCAGCATTTT